These 13 T cell receptor beta chains were all obtained from the same sample, sequenced in a study of T cell responses to AZD1222 COVID-19 vaccine. The method was immunoSEQ multiplex PCR; TCRdb's version includes in-frame clones alone and lacks a portion of them. Of roughly 130,000 clones in the sample, approximately 90% were seen once. Here the sequenced sample was peripheral blood, taken on day 0 of AZD1222 vaccination. The receptors shown here come from an adult in good health.

CDR3 sequence: CASIYLAGGPLNEQFF. CDR3 DNA: TGTGCCAGCATCTATCTCGCGGGGGGGCCGTTAAATGAGCAGTTCTTC. The J gene is TRBJ2-1, the V gene TRBV5-8; 9 nucleotides line up with TRBD2. V lost 6 bases and J lost 7; bases outside the gene matches: 14. Germline V lookup: CDR1 SGHTS, CDR2 YDEGEE. CDR3 length: 16 residues. The entire variable domain, with the rest obtained from reference TRBV5-8 and TRBJ2-1, is as follows: EAGVTQSPTHLIKTRGQQATLRCSPISGHTSVYWYQQALGLGLQFLLWYDEGEERNRGNFPPRFSGRQFPNYSSELNVNALELEDSALYLCASIYLAGGPLNEQFFGPGTRLTVL.

This rearrangement joins TRBV7-8 to TRBJ2-5, with unresolved D. The CDR3 is 13 residues long. The V end was cut by 0 bases, the J end by 4 bases, with 6 bases between. Germline CDR1 and CDR2: SGHVS and FQNEAQ. Here the CDR3 reads CASSLALLETQYF. In DNA form, the CDR3 reads TGTGCCAGCAGCTTAGCCCTTCTAGAGACCCAGTACTTC. Looking up the rest from reference TRBV7-8 and TRBJ2-5 gives the full variable domain: GAGVSQSPRYKVAKRGQDVALRCDPISGHVSLFWYQQALGQGPEFLTYFQNEAQLDKSGLPSDRFFAERPEGSVSTLKIQRTQQEDSAVYLCASSLALLETQYFGPGTRLLVL.

V and J are TRBV5-1 and TRBJ2-2, with D tentatively TRBD1 (7 bases). Germline V gene sequence: CDR1 SGHRS, CDR2 YFSETQ. This CDR3 is 16 amino acids long. The V and J ends lost 3 bases and 3 bases respectively, with 15 bases between them. The CDR3 reads CASSSRRGLYTGELFF. The CDR3 DNA sequence: TGCGCCAGCAGCTCCCGGAGGGGGCTCTACACCGGGGAGCTGTTTTTT.

This clone was seen more than once but under ten times. The rearrangement links TRBV19 to TRBJ1-5; no definite D call. Germline loops: CDR1 LNHDA, CDR2 SQIVND (reference sequence). V gave up 1 base and J gave up 2 bases, with 0 bases separating them. This CDR3 contains 12 residues. The CDR3 protein is CASSIGNQPQHF. The CDR3 DNA follows: TGTGCCAGTAGTATAGGCAATCAGCCCCAGCATTTT.

V gene TRBV5-1 combines with J gene TRBJ2-5, with TRBD2 matching 9 bases. Trimming at V came to 4 bases and at J to 5 bases, leaving 15 bases not matched to a gene. This CDR3 spans 17 amino acids. CDR1 is SGHRS, CDR2 YFSETQ, per germline. CDR3 nucleotides: TGCGCCAGCAGCACATACCAACCGGGACTAGCAGGCGAGACCCAGTACTTC. It translates to CASSTYQPGLAGETQYF.

The chain carries TRBV30 and TRBJ2-1; D is perhaps TRBD2 (7 bases). CDR1 GTSNPN and CDR2 SVGIG come from the germline V gene (reference sequence). There are 14 residues in the CDR3. With 5 bases removed from V and 4 bases from J, the gap between germline ends came to 15 bases. CDR3 bases: TGTGCCTGGGAGGGAGCGGGGACATACAATGAGCAGTTCTTC. This encodes CAWEGAGTYNEQFF. Variable domain in full (rest from reference TRBV30 and TRBJ2-1): SQTIHQWPATLVQPVGSPLSLECTVEGTSNPNLYWYRQAAGRGLQLLFYSVGIGQISSEVPQNLSASRPQDRQFILSSKKLLLSDSGFYLCAWEGAGTYNEQFFGPGTRLTVL.

V gene TRBV27 combines with J gene TRBJ2-7, with TRBD2 as a possible D gene (5 bases). The germline gives CDR1 MNHEY, CDR2 SMNVEV (reference sequence). The CDR3 totals 14 residues. The ends were cut back, 3 bases at V and 6 bases at J, with 15 bases in the middle. The CDR3: CASSFDHFAGEQYF. Written as DNA, the CDR3 is TGTGCCAGCAGTTTCGACCATTTCGCGGGCGAGCAGTACTTC.

The rearrangement links TRBV6-5 to TRBJ2-7, with 12 bases lining up with TRBD2. The CDR3 sequence is 15 residues long. J was trimmed by 3 bases and V by 6 bases; bases with no gene match: 6. The germline V gene encodes CDR1 MNHEY and CDR2 SVGAGI. CDR3 amino acids: CASRPLAGGLYEQYF. The CDR3 DNA reads as TGTGCCAGCAGGCCACTAGCGGGGGGACTCTACGAGCAGTACTTC.

This chain uses TRBV7-8 with TRBJ2-2; D is possibly TRBD1 (5 bases). Trimming left V 6 bases short and J 6 bases short, with 17 bases between. The CDR3 totals 15 residues. In germline, CDR1 is SGHVS, CDR2 FQNEAQ. The CDR3, as DNA: TGTGCCAGCAGTTTGGAAGGGGTCCGAGCCGGGGAGCTGTTTTTT. Residues: CASSLEGVRAGELFF. The full variable domain, with the rest looked up from reference TRBV7-8 and TRBJ2-2, is GAGVSQSPRYKVAKRGQDVALRCDPISGHVSLFWYQQALGQGPEFLTYFQNEAQLDKSGLPSDRFFAERPEGSVSTLKIQRTQQEDSAVYLCASSLEGVRAGELFFGEGSRLTVL.

The rearrangement joins TRBV29-1 to TRBJ1-1; no definite D call. Trimming cost V 4 bases and J 0 bases, with 9 bases left between them. The germline V gene has CDR1 SQVTM and CDR2 ANQGSEA. This CDR3 contains 13 residues. The CDR3 DNA follows: TGCAGCGTTGTGAGGCGGATGAACACTGAAGCTTTCTTT. It specifies CSVVRRMNTEAFF.

The chain links TRBV15 to TRBJ1-6, with D possibly TRBD1 on 6 matching bases. CDR1 and CDR2 (germline): LNHNV, YYDKDF (reference sequence). V was clipped by 4 bases and J by 16 bases, with 17 bases between them. CDR3 length: 13 amino acids. The CDR3 nucleotides are TGTGCCACCAGCATGGAAGCGGGGGCCGGGCTCCACTTT. Protein sequence: CATSMEAGAGLHF.

This chain joins TRBV23-1 and TRBJ1-2; D gene ambiguous. TRBV23-1 is classed as an ORF, of uncertain function. The CDR3 has 9 residues. V was shortened by 6 bases and J by 8 bases, with 4 bases between the two germline ends. The CDR3 sequence: CASSRGYTF. The CDR3 DNA reads TGCGCCAGCAGCCGGGGCTACACCTTC.

The chain is built from TRBV4-2 and TRBJ2-7, with TRBD2 matching 8 bases. Trimming took 1 base from V and 5 from J; bases not matched to a gene: 13. Germline-derived CDR1 and CDR2 are LGHNA and YNFKEQ. This CDR3 is built from 17 residues. The CDR3 loop is CASSQAAGAGGSHEQYF. For the CDR3, the DNA is TGTGCCAGCAGCCAAGCCGCGGGGGCGGGGGGCAGCCACGAGCAGTACTTC.